The 2 T cell receptor beta chains below all came from one sample that was sequenced in a study of blood T cell repertoires in COVID-19. TCRdb's table, derived via immunoSEQ multiplex PCR, lists solely in-frame clones and lacks some. The repertoire holds under 50,000 clones, with 88% as singletons. The sequenced sample was peripheral blood. The receptors here all came from a man aged 45 to 65 with active COVID-19.

This CDR3 reads CASSQDTTAYEQYF. The CDR3 DNA is TGTGCCAGCAGCCAAGATACGACAGCCTACGAGCAGTACTTC. The chain recombines TRBV3-1 (or the pseudogene TRBV3-2) with TRBJ2-7; perhaps TRBD1 as D (5 bases). The CDR3 is made up of 14 amino acids. Trimming cost V 0 bases and J 2 bases, with 8 bases left between them. CDR1 is LGHDT, CDR2 YNNKEL, per germline (reference sequence).

The chain uses TRBV6-5 and TRBJ2-4; 11 nucleotides match TRBD2. The CDR3 spans 15 residues. V lost 5 bases, J lost 5 bases, and 5 bases stayed unmatched. The germline V gene encodes CDR1 MNHEY and CDR2 SVGAGI. The CDR3 coding sequence is TGTGCCAGCAGTAAATGGGGACTAGCGGAAAACATTCAGTACTTC. Its translation is CASSKWGLAENIQYF.